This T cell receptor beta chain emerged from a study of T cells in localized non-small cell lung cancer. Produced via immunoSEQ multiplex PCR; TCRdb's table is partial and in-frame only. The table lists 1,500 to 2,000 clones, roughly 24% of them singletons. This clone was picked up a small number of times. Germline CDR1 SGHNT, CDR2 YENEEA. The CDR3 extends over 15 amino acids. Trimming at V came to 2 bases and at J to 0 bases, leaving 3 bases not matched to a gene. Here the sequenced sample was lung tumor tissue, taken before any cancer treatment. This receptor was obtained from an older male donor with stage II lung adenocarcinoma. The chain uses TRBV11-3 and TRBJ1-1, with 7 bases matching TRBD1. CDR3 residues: CASSLKGQMNTEAFF. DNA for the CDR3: TGTGCCAGCAGCTTAAAGGGACAGATGAACACTGAAGCTTTCTTT. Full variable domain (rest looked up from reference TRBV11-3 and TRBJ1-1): EAGVVQSPRYKIIEKKQPVAFWCNPISGHNTLYWYLQNLGQGPELLIRYENEEAVDDSQLPKDRFSAERLKGVDSTLKIQPAELGDSAVYLCASSLKGQMNTEAFFGQGTRLTVV.